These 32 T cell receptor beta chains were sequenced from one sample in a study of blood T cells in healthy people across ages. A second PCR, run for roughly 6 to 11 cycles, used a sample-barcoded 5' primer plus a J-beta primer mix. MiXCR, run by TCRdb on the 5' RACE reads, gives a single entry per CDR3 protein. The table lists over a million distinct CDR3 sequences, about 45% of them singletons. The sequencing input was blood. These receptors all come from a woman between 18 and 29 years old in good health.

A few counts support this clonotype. CDR3 region: CASSADRNEQFF. The CDR3 DNA follows: TGTGCCAGCTCCGCGGACCGCAATGAGCAGTTCTTC. The rearrangement joins TRBV7-3 to TRBJ2-1, with D unresolved. V shed 8 bases and J shed 6 bases, with 11 bases lying between them. CDR3 length equals 12 residues. CDR1 is SGHTA, CDR2 FQGTGA, per germline.

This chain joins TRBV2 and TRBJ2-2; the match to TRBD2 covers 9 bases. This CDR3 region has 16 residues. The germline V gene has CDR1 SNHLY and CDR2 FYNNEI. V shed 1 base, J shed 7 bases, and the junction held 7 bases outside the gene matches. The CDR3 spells CASSEERGALGGELFF. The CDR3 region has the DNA TGTGCCAGCAGTGAAGAGCGGGGGGCCTTGGGCGGGGAGCTGTTTTTT.

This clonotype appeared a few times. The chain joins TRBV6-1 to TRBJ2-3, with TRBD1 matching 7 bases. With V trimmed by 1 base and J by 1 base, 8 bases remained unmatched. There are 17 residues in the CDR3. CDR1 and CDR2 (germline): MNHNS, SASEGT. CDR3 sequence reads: CASSEGGDSLGTDTQYF. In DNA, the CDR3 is TGTGCCAGCAGTGAAGGTGGGGACAGCCTAGGCACAGATACGCAGTATTTT.

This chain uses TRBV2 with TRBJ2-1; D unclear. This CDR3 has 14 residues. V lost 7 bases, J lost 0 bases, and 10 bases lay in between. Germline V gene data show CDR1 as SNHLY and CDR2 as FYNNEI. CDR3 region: CASKNGLSYNEQFF. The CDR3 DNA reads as TGTGCCAGCAAGAACGGCCTCTCCTACAATGAGCAGTTCTTC.

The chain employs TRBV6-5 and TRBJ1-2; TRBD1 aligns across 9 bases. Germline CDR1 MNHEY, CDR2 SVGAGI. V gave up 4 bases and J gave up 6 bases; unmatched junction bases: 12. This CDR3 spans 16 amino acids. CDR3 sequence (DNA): TGTGCCAGCAGTTGGCAGCCGGGACAGGGCATTGATGGCTACACCTTC. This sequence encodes CASSWQPGQGIDGYTF.

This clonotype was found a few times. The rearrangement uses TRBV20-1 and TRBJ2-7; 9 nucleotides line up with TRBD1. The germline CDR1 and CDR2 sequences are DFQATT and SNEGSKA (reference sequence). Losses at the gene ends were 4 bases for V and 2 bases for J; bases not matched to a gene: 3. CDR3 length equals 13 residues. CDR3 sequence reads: CSAIWDRAYEQYF. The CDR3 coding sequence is TGCAGTGCTATCTGGGACAGGGCCTACGAGCAGTACTTC.

As DNA, the CDR3 is TGTGCCAGCGTTAGCGGGATGAACGATGAGCAGTTCTTC. Its translation: CASVSGMNDEQFF. The chain links TRBV2 to TRBJ2-1, with TRBD2 matching over 8 bases. Trimming at V came to 8 bases and at J to 8 bases, leaving 8 bases not matched to a gene. In germline, CDR1 is SNHLY, CDR2 FYNNEI. CDR3 length: 13 amino acids.

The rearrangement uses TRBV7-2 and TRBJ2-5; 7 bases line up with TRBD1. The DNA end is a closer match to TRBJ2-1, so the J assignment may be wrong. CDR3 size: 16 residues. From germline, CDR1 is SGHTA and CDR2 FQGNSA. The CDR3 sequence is CASSPRQGSGQETQFF. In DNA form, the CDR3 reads TGTGCCAGCAGCCCCAGACAGGGCTCGGGCCAAGAGACCCAGTTCTTC.

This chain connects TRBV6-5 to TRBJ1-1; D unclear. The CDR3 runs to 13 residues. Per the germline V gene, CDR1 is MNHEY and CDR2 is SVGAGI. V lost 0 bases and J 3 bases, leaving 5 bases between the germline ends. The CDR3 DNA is TGTGCCAGCAGTTACTCTGAGGACACTGAAGCTTTCTTT. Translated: CASSYSEDTEAFF.

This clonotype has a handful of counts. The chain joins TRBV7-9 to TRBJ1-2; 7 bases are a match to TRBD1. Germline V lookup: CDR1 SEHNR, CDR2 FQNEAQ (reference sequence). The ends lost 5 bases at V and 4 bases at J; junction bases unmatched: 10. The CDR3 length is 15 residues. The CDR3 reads CASSLLGQTFYGYTF. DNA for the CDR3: TGTGCCAGCAGCCTACTGGGACAGACCTTCTATGGCTACACCTTC.

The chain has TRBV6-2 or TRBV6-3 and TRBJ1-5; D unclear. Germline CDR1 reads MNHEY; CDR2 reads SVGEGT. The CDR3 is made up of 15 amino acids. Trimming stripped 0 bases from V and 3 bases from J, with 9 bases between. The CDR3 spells CASSYSRADNQPQHF. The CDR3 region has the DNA TGTGCCAGCAGTTACTCGAGGGCTGACAATCAGCCCCAGCATTTT.

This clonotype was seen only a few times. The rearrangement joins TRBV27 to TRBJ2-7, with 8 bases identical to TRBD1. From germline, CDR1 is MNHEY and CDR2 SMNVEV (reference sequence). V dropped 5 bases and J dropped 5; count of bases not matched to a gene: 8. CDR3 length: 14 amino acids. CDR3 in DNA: TGTGCCAGCAGTGAAAGGACAGGGATCGACGAGCAGTACTTC. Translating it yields CASSERTGIDEQYF.

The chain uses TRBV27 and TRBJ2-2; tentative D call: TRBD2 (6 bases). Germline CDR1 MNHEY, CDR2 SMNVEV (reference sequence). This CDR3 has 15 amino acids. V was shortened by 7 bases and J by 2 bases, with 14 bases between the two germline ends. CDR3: CASTFSGRNTGELFF. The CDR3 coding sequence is TGTGCCAGCACGTTTAGCGGTCGAAACACCGGGGAGCTGTTTTTT.

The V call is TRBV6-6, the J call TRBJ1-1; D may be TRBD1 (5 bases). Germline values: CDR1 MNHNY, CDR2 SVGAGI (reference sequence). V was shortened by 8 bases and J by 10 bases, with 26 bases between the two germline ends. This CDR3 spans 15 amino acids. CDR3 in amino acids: CASFSRGEALGSAFF. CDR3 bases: TGTGCCAGCTTTTCCCGGGGGGAAGCCCTCGGTTCAGCTTTCTTT.

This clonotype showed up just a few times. The CDR3 region is CASSQTSPGGHQDTQYF. The DNA for the CDR3 is TGCGCCAGCAGCCAAACCTCACCGGGGGGGCATCAAGATACGCAGTATTTT. The chain has TRBV4-1 and TRBJ2-3, with 8 nucleotides matching TRBD2. Germline lookup yields CDR1 MGHRA and CDR2 YSYEKL. The trim removed 2 bases at V and 5 bases at J, leaving 12 bases unmatched. This CDR3 is built from 17 residues.

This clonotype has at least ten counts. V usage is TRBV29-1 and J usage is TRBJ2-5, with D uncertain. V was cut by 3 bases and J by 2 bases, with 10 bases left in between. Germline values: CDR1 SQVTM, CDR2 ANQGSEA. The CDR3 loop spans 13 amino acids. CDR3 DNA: TGCAGCGTTGAGAAGACATCACAAGAGACCCAGTACTTC. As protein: CSVEKTSQETQYF.

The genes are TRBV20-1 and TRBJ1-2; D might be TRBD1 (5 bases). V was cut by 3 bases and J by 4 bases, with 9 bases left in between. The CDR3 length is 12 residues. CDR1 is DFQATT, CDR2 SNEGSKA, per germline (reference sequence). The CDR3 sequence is CSASEGTYGYTF. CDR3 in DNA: TGCAGTGCTAGTGAGGGGACCTATGGCTACACCTTC.

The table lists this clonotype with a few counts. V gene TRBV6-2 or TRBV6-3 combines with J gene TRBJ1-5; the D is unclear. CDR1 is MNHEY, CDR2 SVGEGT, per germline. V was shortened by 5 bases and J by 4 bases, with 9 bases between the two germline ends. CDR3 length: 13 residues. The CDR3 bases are TGTGCCAGCAGTAGCCTGAAGAATCAGCCCCAGCATTTT. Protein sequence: CASSSLKNQPQHF.

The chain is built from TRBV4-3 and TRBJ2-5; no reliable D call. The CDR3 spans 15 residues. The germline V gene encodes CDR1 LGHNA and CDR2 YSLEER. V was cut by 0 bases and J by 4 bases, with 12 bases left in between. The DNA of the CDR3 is TGCGCCAGCAGCCAAGATCGTCCCCGGTTAGAGACCCAGTACTTC. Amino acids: CASSQDRPRLETQYF.

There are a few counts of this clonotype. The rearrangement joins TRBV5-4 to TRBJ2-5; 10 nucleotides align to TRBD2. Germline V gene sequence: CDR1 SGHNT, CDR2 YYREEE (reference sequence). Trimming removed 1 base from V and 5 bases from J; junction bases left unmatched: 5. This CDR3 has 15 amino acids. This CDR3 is CASSLNLAGVETQYF. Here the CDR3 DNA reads TGTGCCAGCAGCTTGAATCTAGCGGGGGTGGAGACCCAGTACTTC.

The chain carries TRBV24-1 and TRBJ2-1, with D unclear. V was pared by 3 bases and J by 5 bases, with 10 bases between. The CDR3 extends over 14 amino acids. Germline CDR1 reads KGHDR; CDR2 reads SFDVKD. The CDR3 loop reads CATSDPDSNNEQFF. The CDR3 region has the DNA TGTGCCACCAGTGATCCCGACTCAAACAATGAGCAGTTCTTC.

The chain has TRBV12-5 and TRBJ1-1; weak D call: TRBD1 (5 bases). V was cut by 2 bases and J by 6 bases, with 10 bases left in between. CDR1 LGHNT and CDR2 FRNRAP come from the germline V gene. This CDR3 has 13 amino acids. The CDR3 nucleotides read TGTGCTAGTGGTTTGACGACAGAGGCTGAAGCTTTCTTT. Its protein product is CASGLTTEAEAFF.

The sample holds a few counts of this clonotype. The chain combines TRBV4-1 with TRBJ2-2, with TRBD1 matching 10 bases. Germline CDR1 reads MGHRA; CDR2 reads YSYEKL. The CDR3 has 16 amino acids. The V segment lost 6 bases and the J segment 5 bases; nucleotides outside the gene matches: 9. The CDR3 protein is CASSLFGTGATGELFF. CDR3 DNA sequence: TGCGCCAGCAGTCTCTTCGGGACAGGGGCGACCGGGGAGCTGTTTTTT.

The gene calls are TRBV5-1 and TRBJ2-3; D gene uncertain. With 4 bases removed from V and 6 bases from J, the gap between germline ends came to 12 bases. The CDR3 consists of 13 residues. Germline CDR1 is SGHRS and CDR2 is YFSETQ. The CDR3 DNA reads TGCGCCAGCAGCCCCCATAGAGAGGATACGCAGTATTTT. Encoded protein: CASSPHREDTQYF.

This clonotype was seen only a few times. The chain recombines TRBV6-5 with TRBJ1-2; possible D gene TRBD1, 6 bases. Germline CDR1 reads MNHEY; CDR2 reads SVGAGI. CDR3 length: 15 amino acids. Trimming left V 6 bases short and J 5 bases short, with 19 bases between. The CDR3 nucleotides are TGTGCCAGCAGGGAACAGGGTACTCTAACTTATGGCTACACCTTC. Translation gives CASREQGTLTYGYTF.

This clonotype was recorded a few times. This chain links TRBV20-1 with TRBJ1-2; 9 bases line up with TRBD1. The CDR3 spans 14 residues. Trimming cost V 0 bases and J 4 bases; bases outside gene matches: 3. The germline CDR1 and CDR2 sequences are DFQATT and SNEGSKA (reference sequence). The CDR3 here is CSARETTGGYGYTF. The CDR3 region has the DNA TGCAGTGCTAGAGAAACGACAGGGGGCTATGGCTACACCTTC.

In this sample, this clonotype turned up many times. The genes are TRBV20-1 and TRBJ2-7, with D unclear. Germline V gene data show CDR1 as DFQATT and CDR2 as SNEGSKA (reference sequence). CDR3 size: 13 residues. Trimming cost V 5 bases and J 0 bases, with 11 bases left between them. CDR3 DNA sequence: TGCAGTGCTCACCTAGGAATCTCCTACGAGCAGTACTTC. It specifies CSAHLGISYEQYF.

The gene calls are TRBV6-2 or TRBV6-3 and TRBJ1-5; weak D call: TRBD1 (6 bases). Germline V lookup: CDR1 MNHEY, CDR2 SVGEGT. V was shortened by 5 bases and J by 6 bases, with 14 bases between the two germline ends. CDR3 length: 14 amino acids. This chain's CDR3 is CASSPLGGGQPQHF. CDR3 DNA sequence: TGTGCCAGCAGTCCCCTGGGGGGCGGTCAGCCCCAGCATTTT.

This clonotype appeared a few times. This CDR3 is CASIPTGGGTEAFF. CDR3 in DNA: TGCGCCAGCATCCCCACAGGGGGGGGAACTGAAGCTTTCTTT. The chain employs TRBV5-1 and TRBJ1-1; 8 nucleotides agree with TRBD1. V shed 6 bases, J shed 5 bases, and the junction held 9 bases outside the gene matches. The CDR3 has 14 amino acids. Germline CDR1 is SGHRS and CDR2 is YFSETQ.

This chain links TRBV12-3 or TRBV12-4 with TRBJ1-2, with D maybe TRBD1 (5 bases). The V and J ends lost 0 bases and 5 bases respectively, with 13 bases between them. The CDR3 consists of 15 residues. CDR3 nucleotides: TGTGCCAGCAGTTTAGCGCTGAGAGGGGCGTATGGCTACACCTTC. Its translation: CASSLALRGAYGYTF.

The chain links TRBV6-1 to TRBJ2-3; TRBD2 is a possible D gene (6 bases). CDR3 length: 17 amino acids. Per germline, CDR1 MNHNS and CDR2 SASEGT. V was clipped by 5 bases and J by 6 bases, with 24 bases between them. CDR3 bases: TGTGCCAGCAGTCAGCCCGGGGTGGGACTTGGGTCGGATACGCAGTATTTT. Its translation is CASSQPGVGLGSDTQYF.

The chain's CDR3 is CASSLGQGGVYGYTF. The CDR3 region has the DNA TGTGCCAGCAGCTTGGGACAGGGGGGTGTCTATGGCTACACCTTC. The rearrangement joins TRBV7-9 to TRBJ1-2, with 11 bases lining up with TRBD1. Per germline, CDR1 SEHNR and CDR2 FQNEAQ (reference sequence). The CDR3 covers 15 residues. With V trimmed by 3 bases and J by 4 bases, 4 bases remained unmatched.